Listed below are T cell receptor beta chains from one sample, sequenced in a study of shared clonotypes between healthy human individuals. Assay used: immunoSEQ multiplex PCR; TCRdb lists only in-frame clones, some missing. The profile shows over a million clones, approximately 80% of them singletons. Source material: memory CD4+ T cells from PBMCs. These receptors all come from a man aged 18 to 30 in good health. Some clones in this sample may be carry-over from other donors' samples. CDR3s include the opening cysteine and the closing phenylalanine or tryptophan. A D gene is named only where the DNA matches it firmly. Size is omitted from some rows. Given values are once, few, many or a class for expanded clones.

D gene | J gene | V gene | clone size | CDR3 DNA | CDR3 protein
TRBD1 | TRBJ1-5 | TRBV7-8 | few | TGTGCCAGCAGCTTACGCCTGGACAGGGCTCAGCCCCAGCATTTT | CASSLRLDRAQPQHF
. | TRBJ2-3 | TRBV28 | once | TGTGCCAGCACCTCGGGAGTCCTAGGGGATACGCAGTATTTT | CASTSGVLGDTQYF
. | TRBJ2-7 | TRBV30 | . | TGTGCCTGGGAGGGTCCCTTTAAGGGCGAGCAGTACTTC | CAWEGPFKGEQYF
. | TRBJ2-4 | TRBV6-1 | . | TGTGCCAGCAGTGAGGTTTACTCGAAATTAAACATTCAGTACTTC | CASSEVYSKLNIQYF
. | TRBJ1-2 | TRBV28 | . | TGTGCCAGCAGTTCATACGGCTACACCTTC | CASSSYGYTF
TRBD2 | TRBJ2-2 | TRBV5-1 | . | TGCGCCAGCAGCTTTACAGGACTAGCCGGTTCGAACACCGGGGAGCTGTTTTTT | CASSFTGLAGSNTGELFF
TRBD2 | TRBJ2-1 | TRBV25-1 | . | TGTGCCAGCAGTGGTGTCGTGGGGGGGACCTACAATGAGCAGTTCTTC | CASSGVVGGTYNEQFF
. | TRBJ1-2 | TRBV12-5 | . | TGTGCTAGTGGTCTCCATATCAGCACCTATGGCTACACCTTC | CASGLHISTYGYTF
TRBD2 | TRBJ2-1 | TRBV2 | . | TGTGCCAGCAGTGAGGGGACTAGCGGGGCCTACAATGAGCAGTTCTTC | CASSEGTSGAYNEQFF
TRBD1 | TRBJ1-4 | TRBV5-1 | few | TGCGCCAGCAGCGGGACGACAGGGGGCGGTGGACTGTTTTTT | CASSGTTGGGGLFF
TRBD1 | TRBJ1-1 | TRBV10-3 | . | TGTGCCATCAGTGACGACAGGGGCAGCACTGAAGCTTTCTTT | CAISDDRGSTEAFF
. | TRBJ2-2 | TRBV7-3 | . | TGTGCCAGCAGCTTAACGCCCGCCGGTAACACCGGGGAGCTGTTTTTT | CASSLTPAGNTGELFF
TRBD2 | TRBJ2-3 | TRBV4-1 | few | TGCGCCAGCAGCCGAGATAGCGGGGGGATCACAGATACGCAGTATTTT | CASSRDSGGITDTQYF
TRBD2 | TRBJ2-1 | TRBV28 | many | TGTGCCAGCAGTAAGGGGACTAGCCGCAATGAGCAGTTCTTC | CASSKGTSRNEQFF
TRBD2 | TRBJ2-1 | TRBV6-5 | . | TGTGCCAGCAGTTCGGGACTAGCGGGAAACAATGAGCAGTTCTTC | CASSSGLAGNNEQFF
TRBD1 | TRBJ1-2 | TRBV25-1 | . | TGTGCCAGCAGCTGGACAGGGGATGGCTACACCTTC | CASSWTGDGYTF
. | TRBJ1-5 | TRBV7-2 | . | TGTGCCAGCAGCTTAGCGGGACACACGAATCAGCCCCAGCATTTT | CASSLAGHTNQPQHF
TRBD2 | TRBJ2-7 | TRBV4-1 | . | TGCGCCAGCAGCGAGGGGCGGGGGACGAGGGACGAGCAGTACTTC | CASSEGRGTRDEQYF
. | TRBJ2-7 | TRBV5-4 | few | TGTGCCAGCGGAAAGGGCTACGAGCAGTACTTC | CASGKGYEQYF
TRBD2 | TRBJ2-1 | TRBV11-1 | . | TGTGCCAGCAGCTTAGCGCGGGGGGGGCCCTCCTACAATGAGCAGTTCTTC | CASSLARGGPSYNEQFF
TRBD2 | TRBJ2-1 | TRBV4-1 | . | TGCGCCAGCAGCCGAGGACTAGCCCGCTCCTACAATGAGCAGTTCTTC | CASSRGLARSYNEQFF
. | TRBJ2-3 | TRBV9 | . | TGTGCCAGCAGCGTATTGTCGGGGATCACAGATACGCAGTATTTT | CASSVLSGITDTQYF
. | TRBJ2-7 | TRBV7-9 | . | TGTGCCAGCAGCTCGTCCGGGACGGGCTTGGGCGAGCAGTACTTC | CASSSSGTGLGEQYF
. | TRBJ2-5 | TRBV12-5 | once | TGTGCTAGTGGTTTGTCGGGGGAAGAGACCCAGTACTTC | CASGLSGEETQYF
TRBD1 | TRBJ2-6 | TRBV19 | . | TGTGCCAGTAGTTTGACAGGGCTGAGGGCCAACGTCCTGACTTTC | CASSLTGLRANVLTF
. | TRBJ2-3 | TRBV6-1 | . | TGTGCCAGCAGCATGGATACGCAGTATTTT | CASSMDTQYF
. | TRBJ2-1 | TRBV9 | . | TGTGCCAGCAGCGTAGGCGCGGGCGCGAGCTCCTACAATGAGCAGTTCTTC | CASSVGAGASSYNEQFF
TRBD2 | TRBJ2-7 | TRBV11-2 | . | TGTGCCAGCAGCTTAGGGCTAGCGGGGCTCTCCTACGAGCAGTACTTC | CASSLGLAGLSYEQYF
TRBD2 | TRBJ2-1 | TRBV19 | . | TGTGCCAGTAGTATAGTTAGCGGGAGGCTGGGTGAGCAGTTCTTC | CASSIVSGRLGEQFF
. | TRBJ1-1 | TRBV7-8 | . | TGTGCCAGCAGCATTTACTCACGGGGTGAAGCTTTCTTT | CASSIYSRGEAFF
. | TRBJ1-2 | TRBV28 | . | TGTGCCAGCAGTTTAGGGGGCGCTAACTATGGCTACACCTTC | CASSLGGANYGYTF
. | TRBJ2-7 | TRBV6-6 | once | TGTGCCAGCAGTTGGGCGGGGAAGCAGTACTTC | CASSWAGKQYF
. | TRBJ1-5 | TRBV19 | . | TGTGCCAGTAGTCCCCACGACAGGAATGGTCAGCCCCAGCATTTT | CASSPHDRNGQPQHF
. | TRBJ2-7 | TRBV7-2 | . | TGTGCCAGCAGCTCAGCACCCTACGAGCAGTACTTC | CASSSAPYEQYF
TRBD1 | TRBJ1-1 | TRBV7-2 | . | TGTGCCAGCAGCCCAGAGAGACAGGGCGCTGAAGCTTTCTTT | CASSPERQGAEAFF
TRBD2 | TRBJ2-3 | TRBV7-2 | . | TGTGCCAGCAGCCTCAGCGGGGGCACAGATACGCAGTATTTT | CASSLSGGTDTQYF
. | TRBJ2-2 | TRBV10-3 | . | TGTGCCATTGGGACTGAGACGAACACCGGGGAGCTGTTTTTT | CAIGTETNTGELFF
TRBD1 | TRBJ2-4 | TRBV2 | . | TGTGCCAGCAGTGGGGACAGGGTAAATATTCAGTACTTC | CASSGDRVNIQYF
TRBD1 | TRBJ2-3 | TRBV2 | . | TGTGCCAGCAGTGAGGACAGGGTTACGCAGTATTTT | CASSEDRVTQYF
TRBD2 | TRBJ2-7 | TRBV28 | . | TGTGCCACCACGGGGGGGCCCTACGAGCAGTACTTC | CATTGGPYEQYF
. | TRBJ1-2 | TRBV28 | . | TGTGCCAGCAGTCCCGGGACACTTTATGGCTACACCTTC | CASSPGTLYGYTF
. | TRBJ1-3 | TRBV7-6 | . | TGTGCCAGCAGCCCCGGCCGAATATCTGGAAACACCATATATTTT | CASSPGRISGNTIYF
. | TRBJ2-7 | TRBV30 | . | TGTGCCTGGAGTAGTTGGTTCGGGGATGTGTTAGTACTAGGGGATTCCTACGAGCAGTACTTC | CAWSSWFGDVLVLGDSYEQYF
. | TRBJ2-1 | TRBV7-2 | few | TGTGCCAGCAGCTTAGAATCAGGAGGGGAGCAGTTCTTC | CASSLESGGEQFF
. | TRBJ2-7 | TRBV5-4 | . | TGTGCCAGCAGCTTGGATCCGGACGGTTACGAGCAGTACTTC | CASSLDPDGYEQYF
TRBD1 | TRBJ1-2 | TRBV7-9 | . | TGTGCCAGCAGCTTAGCGACAGGGGCCAATGGCTACACCTTC | CASSLATGANGYTF
TRBD1 | TRBJ2-7 | TRBV7-9 | few | TGTGCCAGCGGGACAGGCCCATACGAGCAGTACTTC | CASGTGPYEQYF
. | TRBJ1-2 | TRBV18 | few | TGTGCCAGCTCACCAACTGGGGGGGCGACTGGCTACACCTTC | CASSPTGGATGYTF
TRBD1 | TRBJ2-7 | TRBV5-1 | few | TGCGCCAGCTCGAAGGGGGTCCGGGACAGCCTCCCTTACGAGCAGTACTTC | CASSKGVRDSLPYEQYF
. | TRBJ1-1 | TRBV6-6 | . | TGTGCCAGCACTGGACTGCGGAACACTGAAGCTTTCTTT | CASTGLRNTEAFF
. | TRBJ1-2 | TRBV9 | . | TGTGCCAGCACCGTTGGGGGGGCCATCCCCTATGGCTACACCTTC | CASTVGGAIPYGYTF
TRBD1 | TRBJ2-7 | TRBV5-1 | . | TGCGCCAGCAGCTTGGGGACAGGGTACGGTGAGCAGTACTTC | CASSLGTGYGEQYF
TRBD1 | TRBJ2-7 | TRBV19 | . | TGTGCCAGTAGCCCGGGACAGGGTAGGGGATCCTACGAGCAGTACTTC | CASSPGQGRGSYEQYF
. | TRBJ1-1 | TRBV7-8 | . | TGTGCCAGCAGCTACCGTGGGGGAGTCGTGCCTGAAGCTTTCTTT | CASSYRGGVVPEAFF
. | TRBJ2-7 | TRBV25-1 | . | TGTGCCAGCAGCGAAGGGGGGACGGGCTCCTACGAGCAGTACTTC | CASSEGGTGSYEQYF
. | TRBJ2-7 | TRBV27 | . | TGTGCCAGCAGTTTATCCGAAGTAGTGTCTTCGTTAACCTACGAGCAGTACTTC | CASSLSEVVSSLTYEQYF
. | TRBJ2-7 | TRBV5-6 | . | TGTGCCAGCAGCTTGGCGGGCAGGTTCTACGAGCAGTACTTC | CASSLAGRFYEQYF
. | TRBJ2-6 | TRBV10-3 | . | TGTGCCATCAGCGGAGCCCTTGACGGAGATAGGTCCGGGGCCAACGTCCTGACTTTC | CAISGALDGDRSGANVLTF
TRBD1 | TRBJ1-1 | TRBV13 | once | TGTGCCAGCAGCCCCTACCGGACAGGGTGGACTGAAGCTTTCTTT | CASSPYRTGWTEAFF
TRBD1 | TRBJ2-1 | TRBV2 | once | TGTGCCAGCAGCAGCGACAGGGGGCGCGTTGAGCAGTTCTTC | CASSSDRGRVEQFF